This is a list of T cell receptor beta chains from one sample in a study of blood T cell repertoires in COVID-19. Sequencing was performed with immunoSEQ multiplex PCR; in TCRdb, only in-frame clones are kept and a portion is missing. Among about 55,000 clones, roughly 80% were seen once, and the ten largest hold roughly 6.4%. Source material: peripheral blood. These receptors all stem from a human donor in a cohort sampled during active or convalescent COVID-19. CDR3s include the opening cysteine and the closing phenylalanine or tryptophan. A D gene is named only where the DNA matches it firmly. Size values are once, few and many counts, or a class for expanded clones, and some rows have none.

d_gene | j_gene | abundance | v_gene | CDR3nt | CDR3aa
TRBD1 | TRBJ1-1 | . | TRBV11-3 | TGTGCCAGCAGCTTAAACAGGGGGTCAGGGGCTAACACTGAAGCTTTCTTT | CASSLNRGSGANTEAFF
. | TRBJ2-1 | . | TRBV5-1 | TGCGCCAGCAGCTTGGCTTGGGCTTACAATGAGCAGTTCTTC | CASSLAWAYNEQFF
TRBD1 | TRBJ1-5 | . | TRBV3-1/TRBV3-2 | TGTGCCAGCAGGGGACAGGGGGCGAATCAGCCCCAGCATTTT | CASRGQGANQPQHF
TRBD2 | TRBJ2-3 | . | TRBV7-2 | TGTGCCAGCAGTCAAGAGTGGGCGGGGGGGGAAGATACGCAGTATTTT | CASSQEWAGGEDTQYF
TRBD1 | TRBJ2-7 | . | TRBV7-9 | TGTGCCAGCAGCATCGGACAGGGCTACGAGCAGTACTTC | CASSIGQGYEQYF
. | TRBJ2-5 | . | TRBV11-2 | TGTGCCAGCAGCCCCGAACTAGCAGATTCTCAAGAGACCCAGTACTTC | CASSPELADSQETQYF
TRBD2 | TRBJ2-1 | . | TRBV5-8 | TGTGCCAGCAGCCGGGGACTAGCGGGGGGGAATGAGCAGTTCTTC | CASSRGLAGGNEQFF
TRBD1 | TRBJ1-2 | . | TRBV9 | TGTGCCAGCAGCGGAAGGACAGGCGGGGGCTACACCTTC | CASSGRTGGGYTF
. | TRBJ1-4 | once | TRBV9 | TGTGCCAGCAGCGTAGGTTATGGACATGCTGAAAAACTGTTTTTT | CASSVGYGHAEKLFF
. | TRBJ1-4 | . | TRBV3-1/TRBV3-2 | TGTGCCAGCAGCCAAACTACCTCGGGAAAACTGTTTTTT | CASSQTTSGKLFF
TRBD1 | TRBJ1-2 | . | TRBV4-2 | TGTGCCAGCAGCCAAGATCTGACAGGGGGGATCTTTGGCTACACCTTC | CASSQDLTGGIFGYTF